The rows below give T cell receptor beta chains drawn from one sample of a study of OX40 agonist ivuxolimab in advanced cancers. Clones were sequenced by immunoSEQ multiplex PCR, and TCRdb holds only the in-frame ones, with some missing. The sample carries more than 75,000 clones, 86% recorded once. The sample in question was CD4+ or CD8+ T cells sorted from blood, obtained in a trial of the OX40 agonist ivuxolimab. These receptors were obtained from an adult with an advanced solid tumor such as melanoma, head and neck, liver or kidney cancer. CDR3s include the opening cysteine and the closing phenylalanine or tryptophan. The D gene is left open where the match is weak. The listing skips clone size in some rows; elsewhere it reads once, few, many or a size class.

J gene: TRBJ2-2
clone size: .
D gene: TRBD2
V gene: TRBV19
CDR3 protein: CASSIRTSGNTGELFF
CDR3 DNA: TGTGCCAGTAGTATCCGGACTAGCGGGAACACCGGGGAGCTGTTTTTT

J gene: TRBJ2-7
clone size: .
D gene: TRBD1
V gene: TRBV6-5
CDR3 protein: CASSIARTGYEQYF
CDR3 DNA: TGTGCCAGCAGTATAGCCCGGACAGGCTACGAGCAGTACTTC

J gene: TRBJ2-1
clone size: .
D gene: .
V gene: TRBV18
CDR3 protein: CASSPFEGHNEQFF
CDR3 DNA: TGTGCCAGCTCACCTTTTGAAGGGCACAATGAGCAGTTCTTC

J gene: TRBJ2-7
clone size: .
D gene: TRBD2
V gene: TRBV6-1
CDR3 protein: CASKANPREGPYF
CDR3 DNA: TGTGCCAGCAAAGCGAATCCCCGGGAGGGGCCGTACTTC

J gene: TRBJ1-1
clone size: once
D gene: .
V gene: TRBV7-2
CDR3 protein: CASSLGGPRTEAFF
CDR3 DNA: TGTGCCAGCAGCTTGGGGGGGCCGCGCACTGAAGCTTTCTTT

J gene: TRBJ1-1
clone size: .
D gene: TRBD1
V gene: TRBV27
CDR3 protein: CASSTGTVNTEAFF
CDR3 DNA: TGTGCCAGCAGTACCGGGACAGTGAACACTGAAGCTTTCTTT

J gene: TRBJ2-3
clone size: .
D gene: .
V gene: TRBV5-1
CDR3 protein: CASSLGGPSTDTQYF
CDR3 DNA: TGCGCCAGCAGCTTGGGAGGGCCTAGCACAGATACGCAGTATTTT

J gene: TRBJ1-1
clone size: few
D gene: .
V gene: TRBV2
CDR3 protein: CASKRDGNTEAFF
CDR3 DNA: TGTGCCAGCAAACGCGACGGAAACACTGAAGCTTTCTTT

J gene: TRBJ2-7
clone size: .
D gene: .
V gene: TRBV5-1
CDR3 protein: CASSLAVPYEQYF
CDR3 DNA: TGCGCCAGCAGCTTGGCCGTGCCCTACGAGCAGTACTTC

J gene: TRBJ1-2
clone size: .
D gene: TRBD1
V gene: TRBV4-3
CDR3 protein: CASSQPQGALMRYTF
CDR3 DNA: TGCGCCAGCAGCCAGCCACAGGGGGCCCTTATGCGCTACACCTTC

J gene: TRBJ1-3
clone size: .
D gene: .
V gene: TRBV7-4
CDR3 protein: CASSPGNTIYF
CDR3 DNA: TGTGCCAGCAGCCCTGGAAACACCATATATTTT

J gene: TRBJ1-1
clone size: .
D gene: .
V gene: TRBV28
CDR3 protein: CASSPSPGQGNTEAFF
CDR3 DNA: TGTGCCAGCAGTCCATCCCCCGGACAAGGAAACACTGAAGCTTTCTTT

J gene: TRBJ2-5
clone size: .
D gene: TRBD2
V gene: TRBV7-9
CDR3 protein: CASSVGLAGGETQYF
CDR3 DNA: TGTGCCAGCAGCGTGGGACTAGCGGGGGGAGAGACCCAGTACTTC

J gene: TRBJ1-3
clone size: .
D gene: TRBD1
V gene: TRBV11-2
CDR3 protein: CASRMTGGNTIYF
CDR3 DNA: TGTGCCAGCAGAATGACAGGGGGAAACACCATATATTTT

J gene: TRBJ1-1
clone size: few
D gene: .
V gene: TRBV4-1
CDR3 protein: CASSQDRARDTEAFF
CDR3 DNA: TGCGCCAGCAGCCAAGATCGGGCGAGGGACACTGAAGCTTTCTTT

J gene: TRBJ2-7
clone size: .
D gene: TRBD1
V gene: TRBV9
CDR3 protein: CASSVGQGAYEQYF
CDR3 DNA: TGTGCCAGCAGCGTAGGGCAGGGGGCCTACGAGCAGTACTTC

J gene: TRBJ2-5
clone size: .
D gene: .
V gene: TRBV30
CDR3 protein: CAWKGLWETQYF
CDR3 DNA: TGTGCCTGGAAGGGCTTGTGGGAGACCCAGTACTTC

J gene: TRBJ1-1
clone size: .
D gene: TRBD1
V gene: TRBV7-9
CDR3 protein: CASSSLTGTGFAFF
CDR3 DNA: TGTGCCAGCAGCTCCCTCACCGGGACAGGGTTCGCTTTCTTT

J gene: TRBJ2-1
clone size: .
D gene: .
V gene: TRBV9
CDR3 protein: CASSVAAVDNEQFF
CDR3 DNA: TGTGCCAGCAGCGTAGCAGCGGTTGACAATGAGCAGTTCTTC

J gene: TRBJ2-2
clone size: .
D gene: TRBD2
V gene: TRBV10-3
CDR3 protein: CAISDSGGAVTGELFF
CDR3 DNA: TGTGCCATCAGTGATAGCGGGGGGGCCGTCACCGGGGAGCTGTTTTTT

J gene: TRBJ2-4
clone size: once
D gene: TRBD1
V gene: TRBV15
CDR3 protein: CATSRGGTGNIQYF
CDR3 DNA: TGTGCCACCAGCAGAGGGGGGACAGGAAACATTCAGTACTTC

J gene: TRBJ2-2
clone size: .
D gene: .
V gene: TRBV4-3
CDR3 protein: CASASRGAGTGELFF
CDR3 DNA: TGCGCCAGCGCTTCCCGGGGGGCGGGCACCGGGGAGCTGTTTTTT

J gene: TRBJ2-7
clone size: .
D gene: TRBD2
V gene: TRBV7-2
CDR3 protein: CASSLRVTAGGLSYEQYF
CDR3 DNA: TGTGCCAGCAGCCTTAGAGTTACAGCGGGAGGGTTATCCTACGAGCAGTACTTC

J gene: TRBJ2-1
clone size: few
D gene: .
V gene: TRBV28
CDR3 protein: CASSAYYSGTLRSSYNEQFF
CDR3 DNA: TGTGCCAGCAGTGCCTATTATAGCGGAACCCTCCGGAGCTCCTACAATGAGCAGTTCTTC

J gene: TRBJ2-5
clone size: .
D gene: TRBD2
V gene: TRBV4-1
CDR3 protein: CASSQEALAGQETQYF
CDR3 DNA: TGCGCCAGCAGCCAAGAAGCCCTAGCGGGACAAGAGACCCAGTACTTC

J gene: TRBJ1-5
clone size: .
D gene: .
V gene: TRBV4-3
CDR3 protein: CASSQEVSQPQHF
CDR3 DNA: TGCGCCAGCAGCCAAGAAGTCAGTCAGCCCCAGCATTTT